The clone carrying this T cell receptor (beta chain) appeared once. Its antigen is still unknown. PCR amplification relied on 60 Vbeta primers (plus 13 Jbeta primers). Assay: immunoSEQ multiplex PCR; the TCRdb copy retains only in-frame clones and omits some. In the table there are some 130,000 clones, around 78% of which are singletons. Germline CDR1 KGHSH, CDR2 LQKENI. The CDR3 runs 15 residues. V lost 2 bases, J lost 1 base, and 10 bases lay in between. This record comes from a study of cytomegalovirus exposure and HLA in healthy donors. Points from the study as a whole: Most CMV-associated TCR beta chains were later found to appear HLA-restricted. Per a later analysis, 15,000 to 20,000 TCR beta sequences showed association with HLA alleles at 0.05 false discovery rate.

Sequencing input: PBMCs. This rearrangement joins TRBV18 to TRBJ2-3; D is ambiguous. This TCR derives from a woman aged 40 to 49 in good health and CMV-seronegative. Here the CDR3 reads CASSPILGGTDTQYF. In DNA form, the CDR3 reads TGTGCCAGCTCACCAATCCTAGGTGGCACAGATACGCAGTATTTT.